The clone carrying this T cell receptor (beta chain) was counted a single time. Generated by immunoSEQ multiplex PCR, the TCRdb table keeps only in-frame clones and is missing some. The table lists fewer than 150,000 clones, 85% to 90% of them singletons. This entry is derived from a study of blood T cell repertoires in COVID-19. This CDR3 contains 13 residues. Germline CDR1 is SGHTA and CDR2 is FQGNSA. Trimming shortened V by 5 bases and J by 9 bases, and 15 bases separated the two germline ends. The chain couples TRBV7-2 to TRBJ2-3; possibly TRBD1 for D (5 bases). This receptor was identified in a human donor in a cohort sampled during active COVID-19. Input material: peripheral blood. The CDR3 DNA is TGTGCCAGCAGCCGTGGGGCCGGTGGGACGCAGTATTTT. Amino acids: CASSRGAGGTQYF.